A single sample is the source of the 8 T cell receptor beta chains below, sequenced in a study of T cells in Graves' hyperthyroidism and ophthalmopathy. Using RNA transcripts as the source, TCR beta CDR3 regions were amplified. Researchers ran a first-round RT-PCR on the TCR CDR3 using the HTBI primer set. TCRdb fed the multiplex PCR reads into MiXCR, producing one record per CDR3 protein. Among roughly 180,000 distinct CDR3 sequences listed, 9.4% were seen once. The sample consisted of blood. The receptors were gathered from a woman between 18 and 29 years old with Graves' hyperthyroidism that later progressed to Graves' ophthalmopathy.

This clonotype was seen at least ten times. CDR3 in amino acids: CSASGRTRTGELFF. The CDR3 coding sequence is TGCAGTGCTAGTGGCCGGACTCGGACCGGGGAGCTGTTTTTT. The rearrangement joins TRBV20-1 to TRBJ2-2; D might be TRBD2 (5 bases). The V gene's germline CDR1 is DFQATT and CDR2 SNEGSKA (reference sequence). This CDR3 region has 14 residues. V lost 3 bases and J lost 5, with 13 bases in between.

This clonotype occurred many times. The chain recombines TRBV27 with TRBJ2-7, with 9 positions matching TRBD2. J lost 2 bases, V lost 5 bases, and 7 bases had no gene match. CDR1 is MNHEY and CDR2 is SMNVEV in the germline V gene (reference sequence). The CDR3 runs 15 residues. DNA of the CDR3: TGTGCCAGCAGTATGTCTAGCGGGGAAACCTACGAGCAGTACTTC. As protein: CASSMSSGETYEQYF.

The sample holds many counts of this clonotype. This chain uses TRBV29-1 with TRBJ1-1; D remains unclear. The length of the CDR3 is 11 residues. Looked up from germline, CDR1 is SQVTM and CDR2 is ANQGSEA. Trimming pared 5 bases from V and 4 bases from J, leaving 8 bases between. The CDR3 protein is CSVRAGTEAFF. The CDR3 DNA follows: TGCAGCGTTCGGGCGGGCACTGAAGCTTTCTTT.

This clonotype was seen repeatedly, ten times or more. This rearrangement joins TRBV12-3 or TRBV12-4 to TRBJ2-1; 14 bases match TRBD2. The CDR3 has 14 residues. Unmatched junction bases numbered 2, after V lost 6 bases and J lost 7 bases. CDR3 in amino acids: CASRTSGGANEQFF. The DNA of the CDR3 is TGTGCCAGCAGGACTAGCGGGGGGGCAAATGAGCAGTTCTTC.

This clonotype was recorded many times. This sequence joins TRBV20-1 and TRBJ1-5, with TRBD1 matching 8 bases. V dropped 4 bases and J dropped 6; count of bases not matched to a gene: 8. The CDR3 contains 14 residues. Germline loops: CDR1 DFQATT, CDR2 SNEGSKA (reference sequence). CDR3 region: CSATGQGASQPQHF. The CDR3 coding sequence is TGCAGTGCTACGGGTCAGGGGGCGAGTCAGCCCCAGCATTTT.

Only a few counts were recorded for this clonotype. The chain couples TRBV7-8 to TRBJ2-1; tentative D call: TRBD1 (6 bases). Germline values: CDR1 SGHVS, CDR2 FQNEAQ. This CDR3 contains 14 residues. V was clipped by 5 bases and J by 8 bases, with 16 bases between them. The chain's CDR3 is CASSPETGLHEQFF. The CDR3 DNA sequence: TGTGCCAGCAGCCCGGAGACAGGTTTACATGAGCAGTTCTTC.

CDR3 loop: CSATSGSSGETQYF. The CDR3 coding sequence is TGCAGTGCGACTAGCGGGAGTTCCGGGGAGACCCAGTACTTC. This sequence joins TRBV20-1 and TRBJ2-5, with 12 bases aligning to TRBD2. After removal of 6 bases from V and 5 bases from J, the junction contained 7 bases not matched to a gene. The CDR3 contains 14 residues. From germline, CDR1 is DFQATT and CDR2 SNEGSKA (reference sequence).

This clonotype was recorded at least ten times. This sequence joins TRBV9 and TRBJ1-1; D is ambiguous. Germline V gives CDR1 SGDLS, CDR2 YYNGEE. This CDR3 has 12 residues. The V end lost 3 bases, the J end lost 2 bases, and 5 bases lay between the germline ends. The CDR3 loop is CASSAINTEAFF. CDR3 coding DNA: TGTGCCAGCAGCGCAATCAACACTGAAGCTTTCTTT.